These T cell receptor beta chains were read from a single sample in a study of blood T cell repertoires in COVID-19. Assay used: immunoSEQ multiplex PCR; TCRdb lists only in-frame clones, some missing. The repertoire has a few hundred thousand clones, approximately 86% of them found once; the top ten carry about 0.74%. Material for sequencing was peripheral blood. These receptors came from a woman in her 30s with acute or convalescent COVID-19. The CDR3 runs from the conserved cysteine through the conserved F or W. A D gene is named only where the DNA matches it firmly. Size is stated for part of the rows, as once, few or many counts, or as a class when the clone is expanded.

V: TRBV29-1; D: -; length: 11; J: TRBJ2-1; size: -; DNA: TGCAGCGTTGAATCCACACCTGAGCAGTTCTTC; CDR3: CSVESTPEQFF
V: TRBV4-1; D: -; length: 15; J: TRBJ1-5; size: -; DNA: TGCGCCAGCAGCCAAGAGTTCGGACTAGATCAGCCCCAGCATTTT; CDR3: CASSQEFGLDQPQHF
V: TRBV27; D: TRBD2; length: 16; J: TRBJ2-2; size: -; DNA: TGTGCCAGCAGTACGATTAGCGGGAGAGGCACCGGGGAGCTGTTTTTT; CDR3: CASSTISGRGTGELFF
V: TRBV7-9; D: -; length: 15; J: TRBJ2-5; size: few; DNA: TGTGCCAGCAGCTTATCTGTTAGAGCTCAAGAGACCCAGTACTTC; CDR3: CASSLSVRAQETQYF
V: TRBV2; D: TRBD2; length: 14; J: TRBJ2-1; size: -; DNA: TGTGCCAGCAGTGGCGGGAGGGCCGTCGGTGAGCAGTTCTTC; CDR3: CASSGGRAVGEQFF
V: TRBV11-2; D: TRBD2; length: 15; J: TRBJ2-5; size: -; DNA: TGTGCCAGCAGCCTGCAACTAGCGGGAGTAGAGACCCAGTACTTC; CDR3: CASSLQLAGVETQYF
V: TRBV7-8; D: TRBD2; length: 18; J: TRBJ2-3; size: -; DNA: TGTGCCAGCAGCACTACGGCCGTCGCGGGAGGGAGCACAGATACGCAGTATTTT; CDR3: CASSTTAVAGGSTDTQYF
V: TRBV21-1; D: -; length: 14; J: TRBJ1-4; size: -; DNA: TGTGCCAGCAGCACGCGGACAAGGGGAATGCGACTGTTTTTT; CDR3: CASSTRTRGMRLFF
V: TRBV5-4; D: -; length: 13; J: TRBJ2-1; size: -; DNA: TGTGCCAGCAGTCCCCCCTTTGGAGATGAGCAGTTCTTC; CDR3: CASSPPFGDEQFF
V: TRBV5-6; D: -; length: 13; J: TRBJ2-7; size: -; DNA: TGTGCCAGCAGCTTAGCAAGCTCCTACGAGCAGTACTTC; CDR3: CASSLASSYEQYF
V: TRBV7-2; D: TRBD2; length: 14; J: TRBJ2-4; size: -; DNA: TGTGCCAGCAGCCCCACTAGCGGGATAGACATTCAGTACTTC; CDR3: CASSPTSGIDIQYF
V: TRBV7-3; D: -; length: 15; J: TRBJ1-2; size: -; DNA: TGTGCCAGCAGCTTAAGGGCGGGGGCGGAGTATGGCTACACCTTC; CDR3: CASSLRAGAEYGYTF
V: TRBV4-1; D: -; length: 16; J: TRBJ2-5; size: -; DNA: TGCGCCAGCAGCCAAGGTTCCGGGTCCCACCAAGAGACCCAGTACTTC; CDR3: CASSQGSGSHQETQYF
V: TRBV6-5; D: -; length: 14; J: TRBJ2-1; size: -; DNA: TGTGCCAGCAGTAATGCCGACTGGGCGGGAGAGCAGTTCTTC; CDR3: CASSNADWAGEQFF
V: TRBV2; D: -; length: 11; J: TRBJ1-2; size: -; DNA: TGTGCCAGCAGTGGAGGGTCCGGCTACACCTTC; CDR3: CASSGGSGYTF
V: TRBV7-2; D: -; length: 17; J: TRBJ2-7; size: -; DNA: TGTGCCAGCAGCTTCCCAGGGAGGGACAGGAGCTCCTACGAGCAGTACTTC; CDR3: CASSFPGRDRSSYEQYF
V: TRBV7-6; D: -; length: 16; J: TRBJ2-7; size: -; DNA: TGTGCCAGCAGCTTAGGGGGACTTCACGGAAGGGCTGAGCAGTACTTC; CDR3: CASSLGGLHGRAEQYF
V: TRBV9; D: -; length: 13; J: TRBJ2-3; size: -; DNA: TGTGCCAGCAGCGTAGTCGGGGTGGATACGCAGTATTTT; CDR3: CASSVVGVDTQYF
V: TRBV29-1; D: TRBD2; length: 15; J: TRBJ2-5; size: -; DNA: TGCAGCGTTGAAGGGGCTAGCGGACTCGGAGAGACCCAGTACTTC; CDR3: CSVEGASGLGETQYF
V: TRBV2; D: -; length: 13; J: TRBJ2-1; size: -; DNA: TGTGCCAGCAGTGAGGGGCTAGGCAATGAGCAGTTCTTC; CDR3: CASSEGLGNEQFF
V: TRBV2; D: TRBD1; length: 14; J: TRBJ1-2; size: once; DNA: TGTGCCAGCAGTGTATCGGGACAGCTCTATGGCTACACCTTC; CDR3: CASSVSGQLYGYTF
V: TRBV12-3/TRBV12-4; D: -; length: 13; J: TRBJ1-3; size: -; DNA: TGTGCCAGCAGTTTTTTCAGTGGAAACACCATATATTTT; CDR3: CASSFFSGNTIYF
V: TRBV7-8; D: -; length: 16; J: TRBJ2-2; size: -; DNA: TGTGCCAGCAGCTTAGTGGAGGGCCTAATCACCGGGGAGCTGTTTTTT; CDR3: CASSLVEGLITGELFF
V: TRBV5-6; D: -; length: 13; J: TRBJ1-5; size: once; DNA: TGTGCCAGCAGCGGCAGGGCTAATCAGCCCCAGCATTTT; CDR3: CASSGRANQPQHF
V: TRBV19; D: TRBD1; length: 14; J: TRBJ1-3; size: -; DNA: TGTGCCAGTAGTATAACAGGGGCTGGAAACACCATATATTTT; CDR3: CASSITGAGNTIYF
V: TRBV29-1; D: -; length: 14; J: TRBJ1-1; size: -; DNA: TGCAGCGTTGAAGGTTCCGTTTCGAACACTGAAGCTTTCTTT; CDR3: CSVEGSVSNTEAFF
V: TRBV5-1; D: TRBD2; length: 15; J: TRBJ2-7; size: -; DNA: TGCGCCAGCAGCTTGGGGGGGACTAGAATCTACGAGCAGTACTTC; CDR3: CASSLGGTRIYEQYF
V: TRBV19; D: TRBD2; length: 12; J: TRBJ2-5; size: once; DNA: TGTGCCAGTAGGGGGGGGAAAGAGACCCAGTACTTC; CDR3: CASRGGKETQYF
V: TRBV15; D: TRBD2; length: 10; J: TRBJ2-3; size: -; DNA: TGTGCCACCAACATAGCGGGAAGAGATTTT; CDR3: CATNIAGRDF
V: TRBV7-2; D: TRBD2; length: 17; J: TRBJ2-3; size: -; DNA: TGTGCCAGCAGCCTCCCGGCAGCGGGAGGAGGCGCAGATACGCAGTATTTT; CDR3: CASSLPAAGGGADTQYF
V: TRBV10-2; D: -; length: 13; J: TRBJ2-7; size: -; DNA: TGCGCCAGCGGAGCGCTAGAGCGCTCCGAGCAGTACTTC; CDR3: CASGALERSEQYF
V: TRBV12-3/TRBV12-4; D: -; length: 13; J: TRBJ2-3; size: -; DNA: TGTGCCAGCAGTTTACGGGGGTCGGATACGCAGTATTTT; CDR3: CASSLRGSDTQYF
V: TRBV10-3; D: -; length: 12; J: TRBJ1-1; size: -; DNA: TGTGCCATCAGTGACTCTAACACTGAAGCTTTCTTT; CDR3: CAISDSNTEAFF
V: TRBV1; D: -; length: 18; J: TRBJ2-2; size: -; DNA: TGCACCAGCAGCCAAGATCGCCTAGCGGGAGTCCCGCCCGGGGAGCTGTTTTTT; CDR3: CTSSQDRLAGVPPGELFF
V: TRBV19; D: TRBD1; length: 15; J: TRBJ1-5; size: -; DNA: TGTGCCAGTAGTCGGGACAGCGGTCCCAATCAGCCCCAGCATTTT; CDR3: CASSRDSGPNQPQHF
V: TRBV9; D: TRBD1; length: 17; J: TRBJ2-7; size: -; DNA: TGTGCCAGCAGCGTAGCTCAGACAGGGGCACTTACCTACGAGCAGTACTTC; CDR3: CASSVAQTGALTYEQYF
V: TRBV6-5; D: TRBD1; length: 15; J: TRBJ1-6; size: -; DNA: TGTGCCAGCAGTACCCAGGGGGCGGATAATTCACCCCTCCACTTT; CDR3: CASSTQGADNSPLHF
V: TRBV3-1/TRBV3-2; D: TRBD2; length: 13; J: TRBJ2-7; size: once; DNA: TGTGCCAGCTCCCAGCGGGGTAGCTACGAGCAGTACTTC; CDR3: CASSQRGSYEQYF
V: TRBV27; D: TRBD2; length: 16; J: TRBJ2-3; size: -; DNA: TGTGCCAGCAGACCCCGTGGCGGGAGGGCCTCAGATACGCAGTATTTT; CDR3: CASRPRGGRASDTQYF
V: TRBV27; D: -; length: 16; J: TRBJ1-2; size: -; DNA: TGTGCCAGCAGTTCCTCCCCCAGGGGAGTGGAGTATGGCTACACCTTC; CDR3: CASSSSPRGVEYGYTF
V: TRBV29-1; D: TRBD1; length: 13; J: TRBJ2-1; size: -; DNA: TGCAGCGTTGGAAGGACAGGGAACAATGAGCAGTTCTTC; CDR3: CSVGRTGNNEQFF
V: TRBV9; D: -; length: 12; J: TRBJ2-7; size: -; DNA: TGTGCCAGCAGCCGCCTAAGTAACGAGCAGTACTTC; CDR3: CASSRLSNEQYF